The sequence of this T cell receptor beta chain was determined in a study of shared clonotypes between healthy human individuals. The V gene's germline CDR1 is SGHRS and CDR2 YFSETQ. CDR3 length equals 13 residues. Deletions cut 0 bases from V and 3 bases from J, with 7 bases between. Profiling relied on immunoSEQ multiplex PCR, and the TCRdb table lists in-frame clones only, not all of them. The sample lists millions of clones; 90% to 95% were seen once. Recent vaccinations or acute infections were absent in the healthy HIV-negative adult donors. V gene TRBV5-1 combines with J gene TRBJ2-7, with D hard to call. Sequencing was done on a sample of naive CD4+ T cells sorted from blood. Regarding subset: CD45RA+ positively selected. The receptor comes from a man aged 18 to 29 in good health. The CDR3: CASSLELIYEQYF. CDR3 DNA: TGCGCCAGCAGCTTGGAGCTGATCTACGAGCAGTACTTC.